This T cell receptor (beta chain) is drawn from a study of blood T cell repertoires in COVID-19. Background on the study: Both acute and convalescent COVID-19 samples were obtained from the United States, Italy and Spain. PBMCs, B-cell-depleted T cells, or T cells provided the cDNA or gDNA that made up the material.

Generated by immunoSEQ multiplex PCR, the TCRdb table keeps only in-frame clones and is missing some. The sample yields tens of thousands of clones, almost 85% seen once. J was trimmed by 5 bases and V by 3 bases; bases with no gene match: 9. In germline, CDR1 is SGHDT, CDR2 YYEEEE. The CDR3 consists of 16 residues. The chain links TRBV5-6 to TRBJ2-3, with 10 bases identical to TRBD2. The clonotype was recovered from a man in his sixties with acute or convalescent COVID-19. Sequences were obtained from peripheral blood. The CDR3 bases are TGTGCCAGCAGCTCGCTCGGGACTAGCGTTCAAGATACGCAGTATTTT. Its translation: CASSSLGTSVQDTQYF.